The T cell receptor (beta chain) under discussion was sequenced for a study of response to subunit inactivated influenza vaccine. Each CDR3 protein gets one entry after TCRdb re-called the RT-PCR reads with MiXCR. The table lists more than 450,000 distinct CDR3 sequences, over 9.5% of them singletons. This CDR3 is 16 amino acids long. The ends were cut back, 0 bases at V and 0 bases at J, with 9 bases in the middle. Germline V CDR1 and CDR2: ENHRY, SYGVKD. The sequence was collected from a man aged 50 to 60 who received an inactivated influenza vaccine. The J gene is TRBJ2-4, the V gene TRBV10-3; the D is unclear. This sample comprised PBMCs from blood, obtained on the day of vaccination. CDR3 DNA: TGTGCCATCAGTGAGTCGTCGCCTATAGCCAAAAACATTCAGTACTTC. Translating it yields CAISESSPIAKNIQYF.